The 27 T cell receptor beta chains presented below share a single source sample, sequenced in a study of blood T cell repertoires in COVID-19 (dated by TCRdb to the early 2020s). Library construction relied on the immunoSEQ multiplex PCR assay. TCRdb mirrors the immuneACCESS table, restricted to in-frame sequences. Some clones are absent from its copies; in checked studies, under half trace to an unresolved V gene, and the reason for the others is unknown. A total of roughly 500,000 clones appear in this sample, roughly 90% of them only once. The top ten hold 1.8% of the sample. The sequenced sample consisted of PBMCs or T cells enriched from blood (not recorded which). These receptor sequences come from a woman in her thirties or forties who had recovered from COVID-19.

This rearrangement joins TRBV19 to TRBJ1-4; no clear D. Germline CDR1 reads LNHDA; CDR2 reads SQIVND (reference sequence). The CDR3 consists of 13 residues. Trimming removed 5 bases at V and 6 bases at J, with 10 bases between. CDR3 in DNA: TGTGCCAGTAGTTGGCCGGGTTATGAAAAACTGTTTTTT. This sequence encodes CASSWPGYEKLFF.

Remarks on this clone: In the same sample, other DNA sequences code for this CDR3. This chain links TRBV6-5 with TRBJ2-3; 7 bases agree with TRBD1. Germline CDR1 MNHEY, CDR2 SVGAGI. This CDR3 is 15 amino acids long. Trimming cost V 0 bases and J 1 base; bases outside gene matches: 1. The CDR3 loop reads CASSYSGTGTDTQYF. DNA for the CDR3: TGTGCCAGCAGTTACTCCGGGACAGGCACAGATACGCAGTATTTT.

In its sample, this clone was seen once. This chain joins TRBV5-1 and TRBJ1-1; TRBD1 agrees at 8 bases. Unmatched junction bases numbered 5, after V lost 4 bases and J lost 6 bases. Germline lookup yields CDR1 SGHRS and CDR2 YFSETQ. This CDR3 is built from 13 residues. This CDR3 reads CASSKDRVSEAFF. The CDR3 DNA follows: TGCGCCAGCAGCAAGGACAGGGTTTCTGAAGCTTTCTTT.

This sequence joins TRBV2 and TRBJ2-5, with D possibly TRBD1 on 6 matching bases. The V end was cut by 7 bases, the J end by 9 bases, with 15 bases between. Germline V gene data show CDR1 as SNHLY and CDR2 as FYNNEI. The CDR3 contains 12 residues. CDR3 sequence reads: CASTDSFVPQYF. CDR3 in DNA: TGTGCCAGCACGGACAGTTTCGTCCCCCAGTACTTC.

V gene TRBV2 combines with J gene TRBJ1-5, with D unresolved. The CDR3 has 13 amino acids. The germline V gene encodes CDR1 SNHLY and CDR2 FYNNEI. V lost 4 bases and J 1 base, leaving 5 bases between the germline ends. The CDR3 here is CASSGRSNQPQHF. As DNA, the CDR3 is TGTGCCAGCAGTGGCCGGAGCAATCAGCCCCAGCATTTT.

This chain joins TRBV18 and TRBJ1-2; unclear D gene. This CDR3 spans 12 amino acids. From germline, CDR1 is KGHSH and CDR2 LQKENI. The V end was cut by 2 bases, the J end by 8 bases, with 9 bases between. The CDR3 region is CASSPDVVGYTF. CDR3 DNA sequence: TGTGCCAGCTCACCAGATGTAGTCGGCTACACCTTC.

This chain connects TRBV2 to TRBJ1-4, with TRBD1 matching over 8 bases. Germline V gives CDR1 SNHLY, CDR2 FYNNEI. This CDR3 contains 14 residues. The trim removed 6 bases at V and 7 bases at J, leaving 7 bases unmatched. As DNA, the CDR3 is TGTGCCAGCAGGGGCCAGGGGGCAAGTGAAAAACTGTTTTTT. Translating it yields CASRGQGASEKLFF.

The chain has TRBV6-5 and TRBJ1-1, with D maybe TRBD1 (5 bases). The CDR3 totals 14 residues. Germline CDR1 and CDR2: MNHEY and SVGAGI. With 0 bases removed from V and 4 bases from J, the gap between germline ends came to 9 bases. This CDR3 reads CASSYSVRGTEAFF. CDR3 DNA sequence: TGTGCCAGCAGTTACTCGGTAAGGGGCACTGAAGCTTTCTTT.

As regards this clone: Other DNA sequences of this sample code for an identical CDR3. The chain couples TRBV7-2 to TRBJ1-1, with 7 bases fitting TRBD1. The CDR3 totals 14 residues. Germline CDR1 SGHTA, CDR2 FQGNSA. V gave up 2 bases and J gave up 1 base; unmatched junction bases: 1. The CDR3 DNA sequence: TGTGCCAGCAGCTTAAACAGGGGGAACACTGAAGCTTTCTTT. It codes for CASSLNRGNTEAFF.

The chain recombines TRBV4-3 with TRBJ2-1, with 13 bases lining up with TRBD2. Germline-derived CDR1 and CDR2 are LGHNA and YSLEER. V shed 0 bases and J 12 bases; nucleotides not matched to a gene: 14. The CDR3 spans 18 residues. CDR3 protein: CASSQEAPRTSGRWRQFF. As DNA, the CDR3 is TGCGCCAGCAGCCAAGAGGCCCCGAGGACTAGCGGGAGATGGCGGCAGTTCTTC.

CDR3 coding DNA: TGTGCCAGCAGCCAACTTTTCGCGGGAGGGGGCTCTGGGGCCAACGTCCTGACTTTC. Translation: CASSQLFAGGGSGANVLTF. The rearrangement joins TRBV3-1 (or the pseudogene TRBV3-2) to TRBJ2-6; 9 positions agree with TRBD2. Germline V gene sequence: CDR1 LGHDT, CDR2 YNNKEL (reference sequence). The CDR3 loop spans 19 amino acids. The junction had 8 bases not matched to a gene; V was cut back by 2 bases and J by 0 bases.

The chain couples TRBV19 to TRBJ1-2; 8 nucleotides line up with TRBD1. The germline V gene encodes CDR1 LNHDA and CDR2 SQIVND (reference sequence). With 7 bases clipped from V and 4 bases from J, the junction kept 8 bases outside the gene matches. This CDR3 contains 14 residues. This CDR3 reads CASNPDRARYGYTF. CDR3 in DNA: TGTGCCAGTAACCCGGACAGGGCTCGCTATGGCTACACCTTC.

This chain uses TRBV6-5 with TRBJ2-1, with D hard to call. Deletions cut 2 bases from V and 7 bases from J, with 9 bases between. Germline loops: CDR1 MNHEY, CDR2 SVGAGI. The CDR3 runs 13 residues. Here the CDR3 reads CASSYPQVNEQFF. CDR3 DNA: TGTGCCAGCAGTTACCCCCAGGTGAATGAGCAGTTCTTC.

This clone was found a few times. The chain couples TRBV2 to TRBJ2-1; 9 bases fit TRBD1. CDR3 length equals 14 residues. CDR1 and CDR2 (germline): SNHLY, FYNNEI. With 7 bases clipped from V and 8 bases from J, the junction kept 9 bases outside the gene matches. The CDR3 nucleotides read TGTGCCAGCATAGGGACAGGGAGCTATGATGAGCAGTTCTTC. Translated, it gives CASIGTGSYDEQFF.

The genes are TRBV6-2 or TRBV6-3 and TRBJ2-2, with 8 bases identical to TRBD2. The CDR3 has 17 amino acids. CDR1 and CDR2 from the germline V gene are MNHEY and SVGEGT. Losses at the gene ends were 4 bases for V and 4 bases for J; bases not matched to a gene: 11. The CDR3 protein is CASSFPIWREATGELFF. DNA for the CDR3: TGTGCCAGCAGTTTCCCAATTTGGCGGGAGGCCACCGGGGAGCTGTTTTTT.

The chain combines TRBV30 with TRBJ2-5; 7 bases match TRBD2. The length of the CDR3 is 14 residues. The germline gives CDR1 GTSNPN, CDR2 SVGIG (reference sequence). The J segment lost 1 base and the V segment lost 3 bases, leaving 5 bases of the junction unmatched. The CDR3 region has the DNA TGTGCCTGGAGAGGATGGGAGGGCCAAGAGACCCAGTACTTC. It encodes CAWRGWEGQETQYF.

This clone was detected a few times. The same CDR3 also results from other DNA sequences found in this sample. The chain employs TRBV7-8 and TRBJ2-1; D may be TRBD2 (5 bases). The CDR3 runs to 15 residues. Trimming left V 1 base short and J 2 bases short, with 9 bases between. Germline V CDR1 and CDR2: SGHVS, FQNEAQ. The CDR3 DNA reads TGTGCCAGCAGCTTAGGGCGGGTCACCTACAATGAGCAGTTCTTC. Amino acid sequence: CASSLGRVTYNEQFF.

The J gene is TRBJ2-7, the V gene TRBV28, with TRBD1 as a possible D gene (6 bases). CDR1 MDHEN and CDR2 SYDVKM come from the germline V gene. This CDR3 is built from 15 residues. The V gene lost 4 bases and the J gene lost 0 bases, with 13 bases spanning the gap. CDR3: CASSSPTGPSYEQYF. CDR3 coding DNA: TGTGCCAGCAGTTCCCCGACAGGTCCCTCCTACGAGCAGTACTTC.

V is TRBV19 and J is TRBJ1-6, with 7 bases aligning to TRBD1. V was clipped by 5 bases and J by 5 bases; unmatched bases: 6. The CDR3 has 15 amino acids. CDR1 is LNHDA, CDR2 SQIVND, per germline (reference sequence). The CDR3 DNA follows: TGTGCCAGTAGTTCGGGGACAGCAAATAATTCACCCCTCCACTTT. Protein product: CASSSGTANNSPLHF. Combining the CDR3 with reference TRBV19 and TRBJ1-6 gives the whole variable domain DGGITQSPKYLFRKEGQNVTLSCEQNLNHDAMYWYRQDPGQGLRLIYYSQIVNDFQKGDIAEGYSVSREKKESFPLTVTSAQKNPTAFYLCASSSGTANNSPLHFGNGTRLTVT.

The V call is TRBV20-1, the J call TRBJ1-1; 9 bases match TRBD1. The germline CDR1 and CDR2 sequences are DFQATT and SNEGSKA (reference sequence). Unmatched junction bases numbered 1, after V lost 4 bases and J lost 7 bases. CDR3 size: 11 residues. The CDR3 bases are TGCAGTGCTAAGACAGGGGGTGAAGCTTTCTTT. It yields the protein CSAKTGGEAFF.

The gene calls are TRBV30 and TRBJ1-6; D might be TRBD1 (5 bases). Germline values: CDR1 GTSNPN, CDR2 SVGIG (reference sequence). Trimming removed 7 bases from V and 2 bases from J, with 12 bases in between. CDR3 length equals 14 residues. CDR3 DNA sequence: TGTGCCTTGACCGGGGGTCCCTATAATTCACCCCTCCACTTT. It encodes CALTGGPYNSPLHF.

CDR3 sequence (DNA): TGTGCCAGCAATAGCTATGGCTACACCTTC. Protein: CASNSYGYTF. The chain is built from TRBV2 and TRBJ1-2; D ambiguous. The CDR3 consists of 10 residues. V dropped 7 bases and J dropped 4 bases, with 4 bases sitting between them. From germline, CDR1 is SNHLY and CDR2 FYNNEI.

The rearrangement joins TRBV12-3 or TRBV12-4 to TRBJ1-4; D is unclear. V shed 2 bases and J shed 8 bases, with 9 bases lying between them. The CDR3 consists of 13 residues. This CDR3 reads CASSLSGSEKLFF. The DNA for the CDR3 is TGTGCCAGCAGTTTATCGGGTTCGGAAAAACTGTTTTTT.

The chain is built from TRBV14 and TRBJ2-1; weak D call: TRBD2 (6 bases). Germline V gives CDR1 SGHDN, CDR2 FVKESK. V lost 3 bases and J lost 5, with 14 bases in between. CDR3 length equals 15 residues. CDR3 loop: CASSHLLADDNEQFF. The CDR3 coding sequence is TGTGCCAGCAGCCACTTATTAGCGGACGACAATGAGCAGTTCTTC.

The rearrangement links TRBV5-1 to TRBJ2-1; possible D gene TRBD1, 5 bases. This CDR3 is 14 amino acids long. Deletions cut 5 bases from V and 8 bases from J, with 17 bases between. Germline lookup yields CDR1 SGHRS and CDR2 YFSETQ. CDR3 amino acids: CASSLQGIFDEQFF. CDR3 nucleotides: TGCGCCAGCAGTTTGCAGGGTATTTTCGATGAGCAGTTCTTC.

This clone was counted once. The chain carries TRBV14 and TRBJ1-4; no definite D call. The CDR3 consists of 15 residues. Germline V gene lookup returns CDR1 SGHDN and CDR2 FVKESK. V dropped 0 bases and J dropped 5 bases, with 10 bases sitting between them. The CDR3 nucleotides are TGTGCCAGCAGCCAAGAGGTGGCCAGGAATGAAAAACTGTTTTTT. Its translation is CASSQEVARNEKLFF.

This clone was picked up one time. The rearrangement joins TRBV29-1 to TRBJ1-4, with D possibly TRBD1 on 6 matching bases. Germline-derived CDR1 and CDR2 are SQVTM and ANQGSEA. The CDR3 runs 13 residues. With 7 bases removed from V and 7 bases from J, the gap between germline ends came to 16 bases. CDR3 in amino acids: CSARDIGSEKLFF. CDR3 in DNA: TGCAGCGCCCGGGACATAGGGAGTGAAAAACTGTTTTTT.